These T cell receptor beta chains were read from a single sample in a study of T cell repertoires in cytomegalovirus infection. These receptors have no known antigen. MiXCR was run by TCRdb on the reads, yielding one entry per CDR3 protein. The table records about 920,000 distinct CDR3 sequences, 25% to 40% of them present only once. The specimen comprised cultured CD8+ T cells from PBMCs, sampled from culture after CMV antigen stimulation. These receptors all come from a human donor in good health (CMV status not recorded). Some clones in this sample may be carry-over from other donors' samples. The CDR3 runs from the conserved cysteine through the conserved F or W. D genes are given only for firm matches. Size values are once, few and many counts, or a class for expanded clones, and some rows have none.

D,V,length,J,size,CDR3,DNA
.,TRBV7-6,15,TRBJ1-1,many,CASSLSDRPNTEAFF,TGTGCCAGCAGCTTATCAGACAGACCGAACACTGAAGCTTTCTTT
.,TRBV7-8,16,TRBJ1-4,once,CASSLEGRTEDEKLFF,TGTGCCAGCAGCTTAGAGGGGCGGACAGAGGATGAAAAACTGTTTTTT
TRBD1,TRBV6-1,16,TRBJ1-2,few,CASSEGPGQGFYGYTF,TGTGCCAGCAGTGAAGGGCCCGGACAGGGGTTTTATGGCTACACCTTC
.,TRBV4-3,15,TRBJ1-5,few,CASSQDPGGGGPQHF,TGCGCCAGCAGCCAAGATCCGGGGGGTGGTGGGCCCCAGCATTTT
.,TRBV12-3/TRBV12-4,15,TRBJ2-7,.,CASSLTPDRSYEQYF,TGTGCCAGCAGCCTTACCCCGGACAGATCCTACGAGCAGTACTTC
TRBD1,TRBV7-2,16,TRBJ1-6,many,CASSPGQQLYNSPLHF,TGTGCCAGCAGCCCGGGACAGCAACTTTATAATTCACCCCTCCACTTT
TRBD1,TRBV10-3,15,TRBJ2-1,.,CATLNRQGPYNEQFF,TGTGCCACCCTAAATAGACAGGGGCCTTACAATGAGCAGTTCTTC
.,TRBV6-2/TRBV6-3,15,TRBJ2-4,.,CASSRGDTYENIQYF,TGTGCCAGCAGCCGAGGAGACACGTATGAAAACATTCAGTACTTC
TRBD1,TRBV19,13,TRBJ1-1,.,CASNSGGRTEAFF,TGTGCCAGTAACTCAGGGGGCAGGACTGAAGCTTTCTTT
.,TRBV11-2,12,TRBJ1-2,few,CASSPTVRGYTF,TGTGCCAGCAGCCCTACCGTGCGGGGCTACACCTTC
.,TRBV11-2,15,TRBJ2-7,.,CASSPFGSGHYEQYF,TGTGCCAGCAGCCCCTTTGGTAGCGGCCACTACGAGCAGTACTTC
TRBD1,TRBV4-1,14,TRBJ1-5,few,CASSQGTGPQPQHF,TGCGCCAGCAGCCAAGGGACAGGGCCTCAGCCCCAGCATTTT
.,TRBV5-4,15,TRBJ2-3,.,CASSLGAGTTDTQYF,TGTGCCAGCAGTTTAGGGGCAGGGACCACAGATACGCAGTATTTT
.,TRBV7-9,15,TRBJ2-7,.,CASSSTGSPSYEQYF,TGTGCCAGCAGCAGCACCGGGTCTCCTTCCTACGAGCAGTACTTC
TRBD1,TRBV12-3/TRBV12-4,15,TRBJ1-2,.,CASSLTGTGGGGYTF,TGTGCCAGCAGTTTAACCGGGACAGGGGGAGGTGGCTACACCTTC
.,TRBV29-1,13,TRBJ2-1,once,CSVERGDYNEQFF,TGCAGCGTTGAGAGGGGCGACTACAATGAGCAGTTCTTC
.,TRBV27,15,TRBJ2-7,.,CASSSPGLPHYEQYF,TGTGCCAGCAGTTCCCCGGGACTGCCACACTACGAGCAGTACTTC
.,TRBV7-2,16,TRBJ1-1,.,CASTPSGRWRGTEAFF,TGTGCCAGCACCCCGTCCGGGAGATGGAGGGGCACTGAAGCTTTCTTT
.,TRBV12-3/TRBV12-4,11,TRBJ1-1,.,CASSKNRDAFF,TGTGCCAGCAGCAAAAACAGGGACGCTTTCTTT
TRBD2,TRBV6-5,13,TRBJ2-5,.,CASGPTSSETQYF,TGTGCCAGCGGACCGACTAGCAGCGAGACCCAGTACTTC
.,TRBV7-2,17,TRBJ1-5,many,CASSSSRWGAADQPQHF,TGTGCCAGCAGCTCTAGCAGGTGGGGCGCAGCAGATCAGCCCCAGCATTTT
.,TRBV4-3,17,TRBJ2-6,.,CASSQAGRLSGANVLTF,TGCGCCAGCAGCCAAGCGGGACGCCTCTCTGGGGCCAACGTCCTGACTTTC
.,TRBV11-1,13,TRBJ2-5,few,CASSPLNQETQYF,TGTGCCAGCAGCCCGTTAAACCAAGAGACCCAGTACTTC
.,TRBV6-2/TRBV6-3,15,TRBJ1-2,.,CASSYTSGTKDGYTF,TGTGCCAGCAGTTACACCTCCGGGACAAAGGATGGCTACACCTTC
TRBD1,TRBV29-1,13,TRBJ1-3,.,CSVQGQEGNTIYF,TGCAGCGTCCAAGGACAGGAGGGAAACACCATATATTTT
TRBD2,TRBV24-1,14,TRBJ2-1,.,CASASSGSYNEQFF,TGTGCCAGCGCCTCTAGCGGGTCCTACAATGAGCAGTTCTTC
.,TRBV7-2,17,TRBJ2-2,.,CASSPNRGPLNPGELFF,TGTGCCAGCAGCCCGAACCGGGGCCCGCTTAATCCCGGGGAGCTGTTTTTT
TRBD1,TRBV6-1,12,TRBJ2-1,few,CASRLQGGEQFF,TGTGCCAGCAGACTACAGGGGGGTGAGCAGTTCTTC
TRBD1,TRBV7-8,16,TRBJ2-5,many,CASSLRTGGTKETQYF,TGTGCCAGCAGCCTTAGGACAGGGGGGACAAAAGAGACCCAGTACTTC
.,TRBV5-6,17,TRBJ1-6,.,CASSLSGASSYNSPLHF,TGTGCCAGCAGCTTAAGCGGAGCGAGCTCCTATAATTCACCCCTCCACTTT
TRBD2,TRBV12-3/TRBV12-4,15,TRBJ2-7,.,CASRPSGGHSYEQYF,TGTGCCAGCAGACCCAGCGGGGGGCACTCCTACGAGCAGTACTTC
.,TRBV20-1,15,TRBJ2-2,.,CSARDVSQATGELFF,TGCAGTGCTAGAGATGTATCTCAGGCCACCGGGGAGCTGTTTTTT
TRBD1,TRBV6-4,16,TRBJ1-2,few,CASSVESTGVVRGYTF,TGTGCCAGCAGTGTTGAATCAACAGGGGTAGTGCGGGGCTACACCTTC
.,TRBV4-1,13,TRBJ2-7,few,CASSQDHAYEQYF,TGCGCCAGCAGCCAAGATCACGCCTACGAGCAGTACTTC
.,TRBV27,15,TRBJ2-3,few,CASSFGFLSPDTQYF,TGTGCCAGCAGTTTCGGCTTCCTCAGTCCAGATACGCAGTATTTT
TRBD1,TRBV27,14,TRBJ2-2,few,CASSAGTGTGELFF,TGTGCCAGCAGTGCCGGGACAGGAACCGGGGAGCTGTTTTTT
TRBD2,TRBV5-4,15,TRBJ2-1,.,CASSLDRTSGGAEFF,TGTGCCAGCAGCTTGGACAGGACTAGCGGGGGGGCCGAGTTCTTC
TRBD1,TRBV7-9,17,TRBJ2-2,many,CASSRAGQGVSTGELFF,TGTGCCAGCAGCCGCGCGGGACAGGGGGTTAGCACCGGGGAGCTGTTTTTT
.,TRBV10-2,19,TRBJ2-1,.,CASSGSRGFLRSSYNEQFF,TGCGCCAGCAGTGGCTCTCGGGGGTTTCTCCGAAGCTCCTACAATGAGCAGTTCTTC
TRBD1,TRBV19,18,TRBJ1-5,few,CASSIAFVRTGVGQPQHF,TGTGCCAGTAGTATAGCCTTTGTCCGCACAGGGGTCGGGCAGCCCCAGCATTTT
.,TRBV7-6,17,TRBJ2-6,.,CASSLEPSSSGANVLTF,TGTGCCAGCAGCTTAGAGCCCAGCAGCTCTGGGGCCAACGTCCTGACTTTC
TRBD2,TRBV7-2,17,TRBJ2-3,few,CASSLDGLAESTDTQYF,TGTGCCAGCAGCTTAGATGGACTAGCCGAGAGCACAGATACGCAGTATTTT
.,TRBV4-1,16,TRBJ1-5,.,CASSQDGAGDHQPQHF,TGCGCCAGCAGCCAAGATGGGGCAGGGGATCATCAGCCCCAGCATTTT
TRBD1,TRBV6-8,15,TRBJ2-7,once,CASSYSGTASYEQYF,TGTGCCAGCAGTTACTCCGGGACAGCCTCCTACGAGCAGTACTTC
.,TRBV20-1,18,TRBJ2-5,.,CSARDPSRLSSVRETQYF,TGCAGTGCTAGAGATCCCTCCCGCCTCAGTAGCGTACGGGAGACCCAGTACTTC
TRBD2,TRBV2,18,TRBJ2-4,.,CASSKYGGGDLAKNIQYF,TGTGCCAGCTCAAAATACGGGGGGGGAGATCTAGCCAAAAACATTCAGTACTTC
TRBD1,TRBV25-1,17,TRBJ1-4,.,CASRGGQETPTNEKLFF,TGTGCCAGCAGGGGGGGACAGGAGACACCAACTAATGAAAAACTGTTTTTT
.,TRBV19,12,TRBJ2-1,few,CASSIGGDEQFF,TGTGCCAGTAGTATTGGGGGCGATGAGCAGTTCTTC
TRBD2,TRBV7-2,18,TRBJ2-5,many,CASSLVLAGGPRQETQYF,TGTGCCAGCAGCTTAGTCCTAGCGGGGGGGCCGCGTCAAGAGACCCAGTACTTC
.,TRBV24-1,13,TRBJ2-2,.,CATSDLVPGELFF,TGTGCCACCAGTGATTTGGTTCCCGGGGAGCTGTTTTTT
.,TRBV27,13,TRBJ2-7,many,CASSFGQTYEQYF,TGTGCCAGCAGCTTCGGACAGACCTACGAGCAGTACTTC
.,TRBV7-4,13,TRBJ1-1,.,CTSSLEGNTEAFF,TGTACCAGCAGCTTAGAGGGTAACACTGAAGCTTTCTTT
.,TRBV5-1,15,TRBJ1-5,.,CASSLSPRSNQPQHF,TGCGCCAGCAGCTTGTCCCCGAGAAGCAATCAGCCCCAGCATTTT
.,TRBV3-1,14,TRBJ1-1,.,CVSSFERENTEAFF,TGTGTCAGCAGCTTCGAGAGGGAGAACACTGAAGCTTTCTTT
TRBD2,TRBV7-2,15,TRBJ2-1,.,CASSSAGGQYNEQFF,TGTGCCAGCAGCAGTGCGGGGGGCCAATACAATGAGCAGTTCTTC
.,TRBV7-9,15,TRBJ1-5,few,CASSSSRDPNQPQHF,TGTGCCAGCAGCTCTTCCAGGGACCCCAATCAGCCCCAGCATTTT